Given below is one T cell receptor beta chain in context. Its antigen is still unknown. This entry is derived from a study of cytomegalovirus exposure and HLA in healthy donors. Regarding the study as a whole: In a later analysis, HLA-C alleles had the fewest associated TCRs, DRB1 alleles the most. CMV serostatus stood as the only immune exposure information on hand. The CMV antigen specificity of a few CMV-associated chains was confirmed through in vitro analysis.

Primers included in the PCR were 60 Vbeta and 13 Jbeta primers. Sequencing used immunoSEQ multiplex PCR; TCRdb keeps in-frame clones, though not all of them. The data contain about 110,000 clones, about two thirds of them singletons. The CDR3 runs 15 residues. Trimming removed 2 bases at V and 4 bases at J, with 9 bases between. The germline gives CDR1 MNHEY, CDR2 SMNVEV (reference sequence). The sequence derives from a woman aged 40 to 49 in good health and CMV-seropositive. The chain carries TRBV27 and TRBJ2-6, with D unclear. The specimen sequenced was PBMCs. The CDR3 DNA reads TGTGCCAGCAGTTTAGTGACTGGCGGGGCCAACGTCCTGACTTTC. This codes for CASSLVTGGANVLTF.